This T cell receptor beta chain was recorded in a study of graft-versus-host responses after intestinal transplantation. Across the study: Recipients underwent multivisceral, liver-intestinal, or isolated intestinal transplants. Recipients uniformly received anti-thymocyte globulin induction, followed by tacrolimus and steroids for 3 to 4 years. Broader study findings: High graft-versus-host to host-versus-graft clonal ratios were seen in allografts of patients with graft-donor T cell macrochimerism. Detected in recipient marrow were GvH clones, some of which were first observed in ileum or blood.

For this clone: What it binds is not known.

The protocol was immunoSEQ multiplex PCR, while the TCRdb copy is restricted to in-frame clones and leaves out a portion. Seen here are about 25,000 clones, 94% observed once, and the top ten hold around 0.56%. Trimming took off 1 base at V and 3 bases at J, with 12 bases between the two ends. From germline, CDR1 is LGHNA and CDR2 YSLEER. This CDR3 region has 15 residues. The sequence derives from a human patient who received an intestinal transplant, so some T cells may come from the graft donor. Sequenced here: PBMCs, sampled 156 days after intestinal transplant. This sequence joins TRBV4-3 and TRBJ1-2; maybe TRBD1 (5 bases). In DNA, the CDR3 is TGCGCCAGCAGCCAAGGGGTTCCGGGGGACTATGGCTACACCTTC. It is translated as CASSQGVPGDYGYTF.